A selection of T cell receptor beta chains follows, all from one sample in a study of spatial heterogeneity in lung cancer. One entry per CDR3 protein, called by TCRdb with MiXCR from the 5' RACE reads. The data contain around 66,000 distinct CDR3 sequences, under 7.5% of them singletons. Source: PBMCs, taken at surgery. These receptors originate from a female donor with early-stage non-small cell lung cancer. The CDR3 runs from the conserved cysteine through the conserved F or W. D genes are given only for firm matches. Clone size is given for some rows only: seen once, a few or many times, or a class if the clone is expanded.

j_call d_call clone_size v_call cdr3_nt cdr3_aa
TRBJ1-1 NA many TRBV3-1 TGTGCCAGCAGCCAAGGAAGGGGTACTGAAGCTTTCTTT CASSQGRGTEAFF
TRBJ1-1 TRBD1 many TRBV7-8 TGTGCCAGCAGGGGGACAGGCGATGAAGCTTTCTTT CASRGTGDEAFF
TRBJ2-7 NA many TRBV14 TGTGCCAGCAGCCAAGGTTCCAACGAGCAGTACTTC CASSQGSNEQYF
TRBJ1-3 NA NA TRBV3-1 TGTGCCAGCAGCCAATCCCACGGGTTGAACACCATATATTTT CASSQSHGLNTIYF
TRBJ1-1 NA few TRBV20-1 TGTAGTGCTAGGTCTGGGGGAACCACTGAAGCTTTCTTT CSARSGGTTEAFF
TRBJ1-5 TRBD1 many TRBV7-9 TGTGCCAGCAGCTTGGGACAGGGTAGCAATCAGCCCCAGCATTTT CASSLGQGSNQPQHF
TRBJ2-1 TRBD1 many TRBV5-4 TGTGCCAGCAGCTCAGGGGGCGATAGGTACAATGAGCAGTTCTTC CASSSGGDRYNEQFF
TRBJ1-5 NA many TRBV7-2 TGTGCCAGCAGCCCGGACCTGGTTGGTCAGCCCCAGCATTTT CASSPDLVGQPQHF
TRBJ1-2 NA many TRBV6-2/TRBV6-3 TGTGCCAGCAGTCCCGGCAGATACTATGGCTACACCTTC CASSPGRYYGYTF
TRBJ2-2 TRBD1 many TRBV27 TGTGCCAGCAGTCCCGGACAGGTTAACACCGGGGAGCTGTTTTTT CASSPGQVNTGELFF
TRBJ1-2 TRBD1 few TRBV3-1 TGTGCCAGCAGTCTCGGACAGGGGGCGCGAGTCTGGGGCTACACCTTC CASSLGQGARVWGYTF
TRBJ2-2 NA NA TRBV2 TGTGCCACCCGAAGGTTAAGCCCCGGGGAGCTGTTTTTT CATRRLSPGELFF
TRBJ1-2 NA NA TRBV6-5 TGTGCCAGCTCTAGTACCTATGGCTACACCTTC CASSSTYGYTF
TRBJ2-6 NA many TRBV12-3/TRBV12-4 TGTGCCAGCAGTCCGCAGGGGTCTGGGGCCAACGTCCTGACTTTC CASSPQGSGANVLTF
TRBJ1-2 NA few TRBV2 TGTGCCAGCAGTGAAGCAAGGGGCTACACCTTC CASSEARGYTF
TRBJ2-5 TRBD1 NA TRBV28 TGTGCCAGCAGTCCCGAGGACAGGGGACCGTCAGTTGGGACCCAGTACTTC CASSPEDRGPSVGTQYF
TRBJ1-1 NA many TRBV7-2 TGTGCCAGCAGCCGAGAGGGGCGGAACACTGAAGCTTTCTTT CASSREGRNTEAFF
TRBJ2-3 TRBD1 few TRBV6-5 TGTGCCAGCAGTTTCGACAGGGGGGGAGGATCTAGCACAGATACGCAGTATTTT CASSFDRGGGSSTDTQYF